The 8 T cell receptor beta chains reported below all come from one sample, sequenced in a study of cytomegalovirus exposure and HLA in healthy donors. Only in-frame clones appear in the TCRdb table, and some are missing; sequencing was by immunoSEQ multiplex PCR. This sample has 200,000 to 250,000 clones, with over 80% found just once. Sequencing used PBMCs. The receptor set was obtained from a woman aged 18-29 years in good health and CMV-seronegative.

The CDR3 DNA is TGTGCCAGCAGCGGCGGGGGCGGGAGAGAAGATACGCAGTATTTT. It translates to CASSGGGGREDTQYF. The chain joins TRBV9 to TRBJ2-3; perhaps TRBD2 as D (7 bases). The ends were cut back, 3 bases at V and 5 bases at J, with 16 bases in the middle. CDR1 SGDLS and CDR2 YYNGEE come from the germline V gene. This CDR3 has 15 amino acids.

The chain is built from TRBV4-1 and TRBJ2-7; 8 nucleotides align to TRBD1. The CDR3 length is 13 residues. In germline, CDR1 is MGHRA, CDR2 YSYEKL. In DNA form, the CDR3 reads TGCGCTGCTGGGCAGGGGGCCTCCTACGAGCAGTACTTC. Residues: CAAGQGASYEQYF.

The V gene is TRBV7-9, the J gene TRBJ1-1; D is unresolved. Per the germline V gene, CDR1 is SEHNR and CDR2 is FQNEAQ (reference sequence). The CDR3 consists of 14 residues. Trimming left V 1 base short and J 4 bases short, with 10 bases between. CDR3 region: CASSLDRSLTEAFF. DNA for the CDR3: TGTGCCAGCAGCTTAGACAGAAGCCTCACTGAAGCTTTCTTT.

In this sample, this clone turned up a few times. The V gene is TRBV2, the J gene TRBJ2-7; D ambiguous. Trimming pared 5 bases from V and 3 bases from J, leaving 8 bases between. Germline lookup yields CDR1 SNHLY and CDR2 FYNNEI. There are 12 residues in the CDR3. CDR3 DNA sequence: TGTGCCAGCAGTCGGCAGGTCTACGAGCAGTACTTC. Encoded protein: CASSRQVYEQYF.

This clone came up once. This chain joins TRBV7-3 and TRBJ2-3; D is uncertain. The CDR3 length is 14 residues. From germline, CDR1 is SGHTA and CDR2 FQGTGA. V was clipped by 5 bases and J by 6 bases, with 15 bases between them. In DNA form, the CDR3 reads TGTGCCAGCAGCCTCGACCAGACTGTGGATACGCAGTATTTT. Encoded protein: CASSLDQTVDTQYF.

The CDR3 reads CASSETGRAFF. CDR3 nucleotide sequence: TGTGCCAGCAGTGAGACAGGGAGGGCTTTCTTT. The rearrangement uses TRBV6-1 and TRBJ1-1; 7 nucleotides agree with TRBD1. This CDR3 comprises 11 residues. J gave up 11 bases and V 3 bases, and 3 bases lay outside the gene matches. The germline CDR1 and CDR2 sequences are MNHNS and SASEGT.

V is TRBV5-1 and J is TRBJ2-2, with a weak D call TRBD1 (6 bases). The V end lost 1 base, the J end lost 3 bases, and 7 bases lay between the germline ends. The CDR3 runs 14 residues. CDR1 and CDR2 from the germline V gene are SGHRS and YFSETQ. The CDR3 DNA reads TGCGCCAGCAGCTTGACAGGGTACACCGGGGAGCTGTTTTTT. This gives the protein CASSLTGYTGELFF.

CDR3 loop: CASSVGTGNSGYTF. The CDR3, as DNA: TGTGCCAGTAGTGTTGGGACAGGGAATAGTGGCTACACCTTC. The chain uses TRBV19 and TRBJ1-2; 9 positions match TRBD1. The germline gives CDR1 LNHDA, CDR2 SQIVND (reference sequence). V dropped 5 bases and J dropped 7; count of bases not matched to a gene: 8. The CDR3 totals 14 residues.